This paragraph reports one T cell receptor (beta chain). What it binds is unknown. CDR3 length equals 14 residues. V was pared by 5 bases and J by 4 bases, with 14 bases between. In germline, CDR1 is MGHRA, CDR2 YSYEKL. Thymus specimens were resections from corrective heart surgery. The method was immunoSEQ multiplex PCR; TCRdb's version includes in-frame clones alone and lacks a portion of them. The sample carries some 130,000 clones, over 85% recorded once. The data derive from a study of human thymus T cells. Study conclusions and caveats: Reports from related research described highly overlapping thymic repertoires among unrelated individuals.

Sequenced: thymus tissue. The sequence was obtained from a boy under three years old with a congenital heart defect but otherwise immunologically healthy. The chain carries TRBV4-1 and TRBJ1-2, with TRBD1 as a possible D gene (6 bases). The CDR3 DNA reads TGCGCCAGCAGCTATAAAGGGGGGGTCTATGGCTACACCTTC. Amino acid sequence: CASSYKGGVYGYTF.